This section outlines one T cell receptor (beta chain) sequence together with its context. Repertoires were generated with immunoSEQ multiplex PCR, while TCRdb's copy carries only in-frame clones and drops some. This table holds some 490,000 clones, roughly 88% found once. These data come from a study of blood T cell repertoires in COVID-19. As for the study in general: Donors in the United States, Italy and Spain gave samples during acute or convalescent COVID-19. PBMCs, B-cell-depleted T cells, or T cells were the source of the cDNA or gDNA that made up the material.

The CDR3 contains 11 residues. Trimming took off 7 bases at V and 6 bases at J, with 8 bases between the two ends. CDR1 is LGHNT and CDR2 is FRNRAP in the germline V gene. The chain links TRBV12-5 to TRBJ2-3; D is uncertain. Source material: peripheral blood. The sequence was collected from a human donor in a cohort sampled during active COVID-19. CDR3 protein: CASVPGDTQYF. For the CDR3, the DNA is TGTGCTAGTGTTCCCGGGGATACGCAGTATTTT. Full variable domain (missing parts from reference TRBV12-5 and TRBJ2-3): DARVTQTPRHKVTEMGQEVTMRCQPILGHNTVFWYRQTMMQGLELLAYFRNRAPLDDSGMPKDRFSAEMPDATLATLKIQPSEPRDSAVYFCASVPGDTQYFGPGTRLTVL.